This TCR beta chain was sequenced during a study of CD8 T cells in ankylosing spondylitis (dated by TCRdb to the late 2010s). Notes on the research overall: T cell receptor beta repertoires were profiled in healthy donors and ankylosing spondylitis patients so that disease-linked TCR variants could be found. The full study cohort was made up of over 20 ankylosing spondylitis patients and roughly 98 healthy donors. Samples of peripheral blood were taken, and for ankylosing spondylitis patients, synovial fluid was collected as well.

The paper's findings and limits, for the study overall: Some motif variants had previously been reported in the synovial fluid and blood of reactive arthritis patients, which suggests shared mechanisms of disease initiation. In peripheral blood, the disease-linked clones were found at relatively low frequencies and had a CD8+ phenotype. Significant enrichment of the disease-linked clones was reported in matched synovial fluid samples from ankylosing spondylitis patients. A TCR beta motif made up of several highly homologous amino acid variants appeared to be characteristic of blood from ankylosing spondylitis patients.

This clonotype was observed a few times. Its antigen is not yet known. No clone much larger than this one lies a single base away; base qualities are absent. The sequencer listed for this sample is Illumina HiSeq 2500. TCR beta libraries were prepared by quantitative 5'-RACE with molecular barcodes. The published analysis was carried out like this. Disease-linked TCR variants were identified with a new computational method built on a probabilistic model of VDJ rearrangement. TCRdb reanalyzed the raw reads on its own, using fastp at Q25 for trimming and MiXCR for clone calling, and kept in-frame beta chains. Under each unique CDR3 protein, matching rows form one entry showing the most common genes and DNA. TCRdb's processing, not the authors' own work, is the source of the V and J calls. Recorded for this sample are roughly 150,000 distinct CDR3 sequences; around 8.9% of them occurred a single time. About 15% of the sample comes from the top ten.

The CDR3 has 15 amino acids, counting the end cysteine and phenylalanine. The kept DNA is CDR3 alone, 45 bases in frame from the first base. Trimming at the junction amounts to 0 bases on V and 10 bases on J, and the germline ends lie 18 bases apart. Taken from the germline V gene, the CDR1 and CDR2 loops are SGHDN and FVKESK. In this chain, TRBV14 is recombined with TRBJ1-1, with the identity of the D gene unclear. The sample consisted of blood, either unsorted or a sorted T cell fraction (not recorded which). This receptor was obtained from a female donor with ankylosing spondylitis or in good health (not recorded which). The nucleotide sequence reads as follows: TGTGCCAGCAGCCAAGATCTTAAGGGCGGACGTGGAGCTTTCTTT. Its translation is CASSQDLKGGRGAFF.